This T cell receptor (beta chain) was identified in a study of T cell repertoires in cytomegalovirus infection (dated by TCRdb to about 2019). Background on the whole study: Recently identified HLA-C-restricted CMV epitopes, whose presentation resists viral immunomodulation, were targeted by peptide stimulations together with well-studied HLA-B-restricted epitopes. The HLA type of each donor mattered for the analysis, because public TCR beta signatures pointed to carriage of CMV infection along with the matching HLA type.

Here is what the overall study found, with its caveats: In the ex vivo response, HLA-C-restricted CMV-specific TCR beta clonotypes were dominant, and in two of eight donors the single most frequent clonotype came from this HLA-C-restricted group. Cumulative frequency of public TCR beta family members discriminated carriers of CMV infection plus the relevant HLA type in this cohort and an independent approximately 350-donor cohort.

V is pared back by 1 base and J by 5 bases, with 11 bases lying between the germline termini. The CDR3 goes from the cysteine to the phenylalanine over 15 residues. Left in the record is the CDR3 DNA by itself, 45 bases read in frame from the first base. CDR1 and CDR2 were assigned from the germline V gene as MGHDK and SYGVNS. This specimen's treatment or condition label, interpreted: in vitro stimulation with specific CMV peptide epitopes to enrich CMV-specific T cells. TCRdb records Illumina HiSeq 1500 as the sequencer. In-frame beta chains were kept once TCRdb had trimmed the public reads at Q25 with fastp and called clones with MiXCR. Rows matching on CDR3 protein sequence are summarized as one entry with the most common DNA and genes. For this sample there are around 230,000 distinct CDR3 sequences; 35% to 40% appear just once. The ten top clones hold around 64% of the sample. This clonotype was seen a single time. Its antigen specificity is not known. Nothing much larger sits one base from this clone, and base qualities are not available. Single-read evidence is weak.

The TCR originated in a human donor in good health (CMV status not recorded). Some clones in this sample may be carry-over from other donors' samples. Recombination joined TRBV25-1 with TRBJ2-2; perhaps TRBD2 is the D gene, with 5 bases matching. The sequencing used CD8+ T cells from cultured PBMCs, collected from culture after CMV antigen stimulation. At the DNA level, the sequence is TGTGCCAGCAGTGAATTCCCGGGGAGAACCGGGGAGCTGTTTTTT. This translates into CASSEFPGRTGELFF.